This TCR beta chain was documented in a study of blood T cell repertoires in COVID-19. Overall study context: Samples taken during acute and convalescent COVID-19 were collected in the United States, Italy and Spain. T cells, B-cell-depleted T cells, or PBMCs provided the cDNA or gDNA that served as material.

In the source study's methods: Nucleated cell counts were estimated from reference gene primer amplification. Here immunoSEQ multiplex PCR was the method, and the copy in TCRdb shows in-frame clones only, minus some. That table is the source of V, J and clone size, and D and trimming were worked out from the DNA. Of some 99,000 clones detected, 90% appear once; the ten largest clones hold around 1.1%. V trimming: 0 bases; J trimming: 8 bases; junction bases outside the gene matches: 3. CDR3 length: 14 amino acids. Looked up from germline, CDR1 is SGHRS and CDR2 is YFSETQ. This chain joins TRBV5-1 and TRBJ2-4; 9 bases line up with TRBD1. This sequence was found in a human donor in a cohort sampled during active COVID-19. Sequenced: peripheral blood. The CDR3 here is CASSLGTGEDIQYF. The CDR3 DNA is TGCGCCAGCAGCTTGGGGACAGGGGAGGACATTCAGTACTTC.